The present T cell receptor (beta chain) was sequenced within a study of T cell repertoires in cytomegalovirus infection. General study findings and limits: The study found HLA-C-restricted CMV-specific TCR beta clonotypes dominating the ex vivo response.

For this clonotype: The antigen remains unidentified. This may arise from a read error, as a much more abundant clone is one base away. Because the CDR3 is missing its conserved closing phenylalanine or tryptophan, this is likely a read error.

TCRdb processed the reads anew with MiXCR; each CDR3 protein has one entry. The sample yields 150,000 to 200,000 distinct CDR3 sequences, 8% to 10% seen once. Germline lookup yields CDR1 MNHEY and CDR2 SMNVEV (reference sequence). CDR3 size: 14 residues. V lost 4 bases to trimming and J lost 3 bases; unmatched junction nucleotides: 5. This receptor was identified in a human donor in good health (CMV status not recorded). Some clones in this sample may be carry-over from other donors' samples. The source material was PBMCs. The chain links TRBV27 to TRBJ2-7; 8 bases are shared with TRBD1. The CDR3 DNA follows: TGTGCCAGCAGTTCGACAGGGGCAAGCTACGAGCAGTACCTC. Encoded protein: CASSSTGASYEQYL.